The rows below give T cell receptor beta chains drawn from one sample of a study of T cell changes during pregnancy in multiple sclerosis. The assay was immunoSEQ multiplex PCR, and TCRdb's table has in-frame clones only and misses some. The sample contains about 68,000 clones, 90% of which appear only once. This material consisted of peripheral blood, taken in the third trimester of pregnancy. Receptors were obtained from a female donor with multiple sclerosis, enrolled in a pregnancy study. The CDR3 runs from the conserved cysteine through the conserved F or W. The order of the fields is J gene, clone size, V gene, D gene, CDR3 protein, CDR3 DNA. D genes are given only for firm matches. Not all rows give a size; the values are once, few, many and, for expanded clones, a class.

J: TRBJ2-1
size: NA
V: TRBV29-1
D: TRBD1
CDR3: CSVTPTNRGSTGEQFF
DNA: TGCAGCGTTACCCCTACGAACAGGGGGTCCACAGGTGAGCAGTTCTTC

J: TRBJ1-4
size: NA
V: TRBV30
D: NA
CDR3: CAWSVQVVSNEKLFF
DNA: TGTGCCTGGAGTGTACAGGTCGTCAGTAATGAAAAACTGTTTTTT

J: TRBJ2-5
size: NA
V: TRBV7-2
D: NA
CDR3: CASSFNPYQETQYF
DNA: TGTGCCAGCAGCTTTAATCCCTATCAAGAGACCCAGTACTTC

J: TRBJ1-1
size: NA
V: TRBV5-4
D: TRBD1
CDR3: CASSGGQANTEAFF
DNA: TGTGCCAGCAGCGGGGGACAGGCCAACACTGAAGCTTTCTTT

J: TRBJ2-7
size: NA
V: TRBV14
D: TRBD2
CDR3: CASSQVSGRAEQYF
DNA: TGTGCCAGCAGCCAAGTTAGCGGGAGGGCAGAGCAGTACTTC

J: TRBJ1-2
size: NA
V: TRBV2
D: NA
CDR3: CASSQENYGYTF
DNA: TGTGCCAGCAGTCAGGAAAACTATGGCTACACCTTC

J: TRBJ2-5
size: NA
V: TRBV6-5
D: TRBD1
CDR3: CASSPRGRGETQYF
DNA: TGTGCCAGCAGCCCCAGGGGGCGCGGAGAGACCCAGTACTTC

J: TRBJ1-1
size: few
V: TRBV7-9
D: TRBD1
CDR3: CASHYTGVNTEAFF
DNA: TGTGCCAGCCACTATACAGGGGTGAACACTGAAGCTTTCTTT

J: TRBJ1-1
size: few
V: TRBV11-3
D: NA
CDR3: CASSVGQNTEAFF
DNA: TGTGCCAGCAGCGTGGGACAGAACACTGAAGCTTTCTTT

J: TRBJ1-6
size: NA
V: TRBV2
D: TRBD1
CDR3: CASSGGGGAYNSPLHF
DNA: TGTGCCAGCAGTGGCGGAGGGGGCGCCTATAATTCACCCCTCCACTTT

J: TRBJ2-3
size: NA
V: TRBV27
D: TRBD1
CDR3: CASKSFTGASTDTQYF
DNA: TGTGCCAGCAAGTCCTTTACAGGGGCCAGCACAGATACGCAGTATTTT

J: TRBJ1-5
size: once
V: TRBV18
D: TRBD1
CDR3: CASSLGTGNFQPQHF
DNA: TGTGCCAGCTCCCTCGGGACAGGGAATTTCCAGCCCCAGCATTTT

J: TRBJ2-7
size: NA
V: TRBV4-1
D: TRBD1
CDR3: CASSYETIIQGSPSYEQYF
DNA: TGCGCCAGCAGCTACGAGACTATCATACAGGGGTCACCCTCCTACGAGCAGTACTTC

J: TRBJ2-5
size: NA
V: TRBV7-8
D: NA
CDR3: CASSRGQQETQYF
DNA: TGTGCCAGCAGCCGAGGACAACAAGAGACCCAGTACTTC

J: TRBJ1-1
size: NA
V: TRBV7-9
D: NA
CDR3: CASSFGAGRNTEAFF
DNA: TGTGCCAGCAGCTTCGGGGCGGGGAGGAACACTGAAGCTTTCTTT

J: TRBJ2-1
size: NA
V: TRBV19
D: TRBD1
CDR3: CASRGQGPMSYNEQFF
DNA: TGTGCCAGTAGGGGACAGGGACCGATGTCCTACAATGAGCAGTTCTTC

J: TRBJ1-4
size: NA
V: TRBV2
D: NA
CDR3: CASSWGPTNEKLFF
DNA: TGTGCCAGCTCCTGGGGGCCGACTAATGAAAAACTGTTTTTT

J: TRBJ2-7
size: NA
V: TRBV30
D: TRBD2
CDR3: CAWTASGFSRGSYEQYF
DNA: TGTGCCTGGACGGCTAGCGGGTTCTCTCGAGGTTCCTACGAGCAGTACTTC

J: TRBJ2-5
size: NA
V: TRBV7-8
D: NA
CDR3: CASSPGTELVETQYF
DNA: TGTGCCAGCAGCCCAGGGACTGAACTCGTAGAGACCCAGTACTTC

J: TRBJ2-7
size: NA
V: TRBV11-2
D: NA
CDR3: CASSLGANDEQYF
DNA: TGTGCCAGCAGCTTAGGGGCTAACGACGAGCAGTACTTC

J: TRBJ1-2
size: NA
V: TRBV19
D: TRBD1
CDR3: CATGQVYYGYTF
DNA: TGTGCCACCGGACAGGTCTACTATGGCTACACCTTC

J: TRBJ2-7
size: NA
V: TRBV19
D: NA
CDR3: CASSRGGWELEQYF
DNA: TGTGCCAGTAGTAGGGGAGGTTGGGAGCTCGAGCAGTACTTC

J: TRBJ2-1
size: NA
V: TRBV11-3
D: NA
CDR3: CASSLEGYEQFF
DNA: TGTGCCAGCAGCTTAGAGGGCTATGAGCAGTTCTTC

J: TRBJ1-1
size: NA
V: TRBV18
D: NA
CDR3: CASSPPGNRGSAEAFF
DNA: TGTGCCAGCTCACCACCGGGAAATCGGGGGAGCGCTGAAGCTTTCTTT

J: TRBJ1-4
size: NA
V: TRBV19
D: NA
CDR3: CASRGQDNEKLFF
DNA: TGTGCCAGTAGGGGGCAGGATAATGAAAAACTGTTTTTT

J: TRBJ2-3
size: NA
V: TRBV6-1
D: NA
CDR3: CASSDPGDTDTQYF
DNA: TGTGCCAGCAGTGATCCCGGGGACACAGATACGCAGTATTTT

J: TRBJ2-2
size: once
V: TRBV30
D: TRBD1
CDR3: CAWKWGQGVPGELFF
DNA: TGTGCCTGGAAGTGGGGACAGGGGGTTCCCGGGGAGCTGTTTTTT

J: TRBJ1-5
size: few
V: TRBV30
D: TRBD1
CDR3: CAWSQDRGYQPQHF
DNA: TGTGCCTGGAGTCAAGACAGGGGATATCAGCCCCAGCATTTT

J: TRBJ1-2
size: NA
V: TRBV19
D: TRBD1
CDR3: CASSIERGVGQGHGYTF
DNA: TGTGCCAGTAGTATAGAGAGGGGTGTCGGACAGGGGCATGGCTACACCTTC

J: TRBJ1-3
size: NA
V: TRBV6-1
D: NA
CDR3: CASSEQGFSGNTIYF
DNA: TGTGCCAGCAGTGAACAGGGATTCTCTGGAAACACCATATATTTT

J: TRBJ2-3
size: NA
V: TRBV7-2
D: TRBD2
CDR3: CASCFPAGLTDTQYF
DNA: TGTGCCAGCTGCTTCCCAGCGGGACTCACAGATACGCAGTATTTT

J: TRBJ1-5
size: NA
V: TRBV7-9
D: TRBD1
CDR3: CASSPRDSPAGNQPQHF
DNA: TGTGCCAGCAGCCCCAGGGACAGCCCAGCAGGCAATCAGCCCCAGCATTTT

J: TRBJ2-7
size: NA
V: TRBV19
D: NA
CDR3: CASSMLPGAYEQYF
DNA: TGTGCCAGTAGTATGCTCCCGGGAGCCTACGAGCAGTACTTC